These T cell receptor beta chains were read from a single sample in a study of lymphopenia after photon versus proton radiotherapy. Assay used: immunoSEQ multiplex PCR; TCRdb lists only in-frame clones, some missing. The sample includes tens of thousands of clones, approximately 86% of them seen just once. The input for sequencing was peripheral blood, taken from a patient treated with proton-based radiotherapy. Receptors originate from an older woman with pancreatic cancer. Some clones in this sample may be carry-over from other donors' samples. Each CDR3 is given with its conserved first and last residue. The D gene is left open where the match is weak. The listing skips clone size in some rows; elsewhere it reads once, few, many or a size class.

D gene: .; J gene: TRBJ1-1; clone size: .; V gene: TRBV15; CDR3 DNA: TGTGCCACCAGCAGAGATCGACAGAGGAACACTGAAGCTTTCTTT; CDR3 protein: CATSRDRQRNTEAFF
D gene: TRBD1; J gene: TRBJ2-3; clone size: .; V gene: TRBV4-1; CDR3 DNA: TGCGCCAGCAGCCCCCTCAGTGGTCGGGACAGGGGACCAGATACGCAGTATTTT; CDR3 protein: CASSPLSGRDRGPDTQYF
D gene: .; J gene: TRBJ2-1; clone size: .; V gene: TRBV13; CDR3 DNA: TGTGCCAGCAGCCCTGGGGACTCCCACAATGAGCAGTTCTTC; CDR3 protein: CASSPGDSHNEQFF
D gene: .; J gene: TRBJ2-2; clone size: .; V gene: TRBV6-1; CDR3 DNA: TGTGCCAGCAGAGGGGGGACGAACACCGGGGAGCTGTTTTTT; CDR3 protein: CASRGGTNTGELFF
D gene: TRBD2; J gene: TRBJ2-1; clone size: .; V gene: TRBV7-2; CDR3 DNA: TGTGCCAGCAGCCTCGGACTAGCTAATGAGCAGTTCTTC; CDR3 protein: CASSLGLANEQFF
D gene: .; J gene: TRBJ2-7; clone size: .; V gene: TRBV7-2; CDR3 DNA: TGTGCCAGCAGCCTCGGGGGACCCTACGAGCAGTACTTC; CDR3 protein: CASSLGGPYEQYF
D gene: .; J gene: TRBJ2-5; clone size: .; V gene: TRBV30; CDR3 DNA: TGTGCCTGGAGTACAGGGGCCGGACTACGGTACTTC; CDR3 protein: CAWSTGAGLRYF
D gene: TRBD2; J gene: TRBJ2-1; clone size: .; V gene: TRBV29-1; CDR3 DNA: TGCGCGTCGGTGGGCCTAGCGGGAGGACATGAGCAGTTCTTC; CDR3 protein: CASVGLAGGHEQFF
D gene: .; J gene: TRBJ1-1; clone size: .; V gene: TRBV4-1; CDR3 DNA: TGCGCCAGCAGCCTCGAGATAGGGATAGTGAACACTGAAGCTTTCTTT; CDR3 protein: CASSLEIGIVNTEAFF
D gene: TRBD2; J gene: TRBJ2-1; clone size: few; V gene: TRBV15; CDR3 DNA: TGTGCCACCAGCAGAAAGACTAGCGGGAGTGATGAGCAGTTCTTC; CDR3 protein: CATSRKTSGSDEQFF
D gene: TRBD2; J gene: TRBJ2-3; clone size: .; V gene: TRBV11-1; CDR3 DNA: TGTGCCAGCAGCTTACTCGCGGGAGCGGGGGATACGCAGTATTTT; CDR3 protein: CASSLLAGAGDTQYF
D gene: .; J gene: TRBJ1-2; clone size: .; V gene: TRBV28; CDR3 DNA: TGTGCCAGCAGTTTATCTGGCTGGGGCTACACCTTC; CDR3 protein: CASSLSGWGYTF
D gene: .; J gene: TRBJ2-7; clone size: .; V gene: TRBV18; CDR3 DNA: TGTGCCAGCTCACCACTCGAAGGAACCTACGAGCAGTACTTC; CDR3 protein: CASSPLEGTYEQYF
D gene: TRBD2; J gene: TRBJ2-7; clone size: .; V gene: TRBV6-6; CDR3 DNA: TGTGCCAGCAGTAAACTAGCGTCCCTTGAAGAGCAGTACTTC; CDR3 protein: CASSKLASLEEQYF
D gene: .; J gene: TRBJ1-4; clone size: .; V gene: TRBV19; CDR3 DNA: TGTGCCAGTAGGAATGGGCAGGGGAATAATGAAAAACTGTTTTTT; CDR3 protein: CASRNGQGNNEKLFF
D gene: .; J gene: TRBJ2-5; clone size: .; V gene: TRBV10-3; CDR3 DNA: TGTGCCATCAGTGAAGGGGTGGGAGAGACCCAGTACTTC; CDR3 protein: CAISEGVGETQYF
D gene: .; J gene: TRBJ2-6; clone size: .; V gene: TRBV27; CDR3 DNA: TGTGCCAGCAGTTTTTTTTCTGGGGCCAACGTCCTGACTTTC; CDR3 protein: CASSFFSGANVLTF
D gene: TRBD1; J gene: TRBJ1-4; clone size: .; V gene: TRBV30; CDR3 DNA: TGTGCCTGGAGTACACAGGGGTCGGGTGAAAAACTGTTTTTT; CDR3 protein: CAWSTQGSGEKLFF